This T cell receptor (beta chain) is drawn from a study of T-cell reconstitution after alpha-beta-depleted transplantation in children. The TCRbeta library was prepared with unique molecular identifiers. TCRdb redid the calling of the PCR reads with MiXCR, one entry per CDR3 protein. The sample contains about 640,000 distinct CDR3 sequences, 16% of which appear only once. Germline CDR1 is DFQATT and CDR2 is SNEGSKA (reference sequence). The CDR3 sequence is 15 residues long. The V end lost 3 bases, the J end lost 0 bases, and 13 bases lay between the germline ends. This clonotype has at least ten counts.

This clonotype was obtained from a human donor who donated a stem cell graft to a child with acute myeloid leukemia. The rearrangement joins TRBV20-1 to TRBJ2-3, with a tentative D call TRBD2 (5 bases). Sequencing used PBMCs from the stem cell graft donor, obtained from the stem cell graft. The CDR3 region is CSASSGGLSTDTQYF. CDR3 sequence (DNA): TGCAGTGCTAGTTCGGGCGGGCTTAGCACAGATACGCAGTATTTT.